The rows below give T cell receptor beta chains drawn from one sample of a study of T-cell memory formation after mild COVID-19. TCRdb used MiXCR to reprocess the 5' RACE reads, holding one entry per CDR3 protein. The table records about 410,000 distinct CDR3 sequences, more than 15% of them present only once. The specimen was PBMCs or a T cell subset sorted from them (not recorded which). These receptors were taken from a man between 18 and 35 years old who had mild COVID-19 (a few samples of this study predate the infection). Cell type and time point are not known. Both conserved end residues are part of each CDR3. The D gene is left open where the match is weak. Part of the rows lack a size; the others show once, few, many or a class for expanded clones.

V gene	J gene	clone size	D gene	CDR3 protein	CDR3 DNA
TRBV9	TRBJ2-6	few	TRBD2	CASSPRGGLFSGANVLTF	TGTGCCAGCAGCCCCCGGGGAGGGCTTTTCTCTGGGGCCAACGTCCTGACTTTC
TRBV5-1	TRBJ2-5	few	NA	CASSWRDQETQYF	TGCGCCAGCAGCTGGCGGGACCAAGAGACCCAGTACTTC
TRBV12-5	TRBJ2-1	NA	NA	CASGLIVAGQGAYNEQFF	TGTGCTAGTGGTTTGATAGTCGCAGGCCAGGGAGCCTACAATGAGCAGTTCTTC
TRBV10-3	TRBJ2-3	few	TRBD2	CAISEASGGRTDTQYF	TGTGCCATCAGTGAAGCTAGCGGGGGGCGCACAGATACGCAGTATTTT
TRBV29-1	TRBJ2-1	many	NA	CSVDPYNEQFF	TGCAGCGTTGACCCCTACAATGAGCAGTTCTTC
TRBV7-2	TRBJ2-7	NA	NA	CASSLTGALSSYEQYF	TGTGCCAGCAGCCTTACGGGGGCTCTAAGCTCCTACGAGCAGTACTTC
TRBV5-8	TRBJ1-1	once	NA	CASSHYRDTEAFF	TGTGCCAGCAGCCATTACAGGGACACTGAAGCTTTCTTT
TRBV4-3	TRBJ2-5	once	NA	CASSQVTGRGSQYF	TGCGCCAGCAGCCAAGTCACAGGGAGGGGTTCCCAGTACTTC
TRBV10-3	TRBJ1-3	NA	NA	CAISAQVSGNTIYF	TGTGCCATCAGTGCCCAGGTCTCTGGAAACACCATATATTTT
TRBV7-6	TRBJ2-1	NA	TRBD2	CASSLVAGAGNEQFF	TGTGCCAGCAGCTTAGTAGCGGGGGCAGGGAATGAGCAGTTCTTC
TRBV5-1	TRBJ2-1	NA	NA	CASSSIPSSYNEQFF	TGCGCCAGCAGCTCGATTCCGAGCTCCTACAATGAGCAGTTCTTC
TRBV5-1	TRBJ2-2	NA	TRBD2	CASSFTGLAGESRTGELFF	TGCGCCAGCAGCTTTACCGGACTAGCGGGTGAATCACGCACCGGGGAGCTGTTTTTT
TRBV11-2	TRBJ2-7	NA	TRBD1	CASSLRHGQGGAYEQYF	TGTGCCAGCAGCTTGCGGCACGGACAGGGGGGCGCCTACGAGCAGTACTTC
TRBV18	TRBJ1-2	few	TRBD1	CASARDRDYGYTF	TGTGCCAGCGCACGGGACAGGGACTATGGCTACACCTTC
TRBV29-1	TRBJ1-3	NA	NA	CSVDVGNTIYF	TGCAGCGTTGACGTCGGAAACACCATATATTTT
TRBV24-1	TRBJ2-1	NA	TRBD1	CATSDLRQGPQFF	TGTGCCACCAGTGATCTCAGACAGGGTCCCCAGTTCTTC
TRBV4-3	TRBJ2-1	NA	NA	CASSRNFGEQFF	TGCGCCAGCAGCCGTAATTTTGGTGAGCAGTTCTTC
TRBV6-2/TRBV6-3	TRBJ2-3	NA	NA	CASSAVGDTQYF	TGTGCCAGCAGCGCGGTGGGAGATACGCAGTATTTT
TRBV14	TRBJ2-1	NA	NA	CASRQGPSAFYNEQFF	TGTGCCAGCAGACAAGGTCCTAGCGCGTTCTACAATGAGCAGTTCTTC
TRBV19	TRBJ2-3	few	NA	CASSSLGHTDTQYF	TGTGCCAGTAGTAGCCTTGGGCACACAGATACGCAGTATTTT
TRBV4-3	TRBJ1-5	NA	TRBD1	CASSQESGGLSTKHF	TGCGCCAGCAGCCAGGAATCAGGGGGCTTGTCGACCAAGCATTTT
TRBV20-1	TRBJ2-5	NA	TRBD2	CSASSRGEGETQYF	TGCAGTGCTAGCTCGCGGGGGGAAGGGGAGACCCAGTACTTC
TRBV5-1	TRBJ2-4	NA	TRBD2	CASRTSGGAGDIQYF	TGCGCCAGCAGGACTAGCGGGGGGGCCGGGGACATTCAGTACTTC
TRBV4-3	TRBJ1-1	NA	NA	CASSQEANGGTEAFF	TGCGCCAGCAGCCAAGAAGCAAACGGGGGCACTGAAGCTTTCTTT
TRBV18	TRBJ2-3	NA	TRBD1	CASSPGPHWGTGEVMDTQYF	TGTGCCAGCTCTCCCGGACCCCATTGGGGGACAGGGGAGGTAATGGATACGCAGTATTTT
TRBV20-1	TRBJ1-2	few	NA	CSGTGTYGYTF	TGCAGTGGAACAGGGACGTATGGCTACACCTTC
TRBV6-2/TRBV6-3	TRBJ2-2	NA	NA	CASSYGAGVTGELFF	TGTGCCAGCAGTTACGGTGCAGGGGTAACCGGGGAGCTGTTTTTT
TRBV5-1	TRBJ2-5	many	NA	CASSPGTRETQYF	TGCGCCAGCAGCCCCGGGACCCGGGAGACCCAGTACTTC
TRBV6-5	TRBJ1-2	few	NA	CASSFRSNYGYTF	TGTGCCAGCAGTTTCCGTTCTAACTATGGCTACACCTTC
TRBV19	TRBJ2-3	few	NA	CASSIWSGTTGDTQYF	TGTGCCAGTAGTATTTGGTCGGGGACCACCGGTGATACGCAGTATTTT
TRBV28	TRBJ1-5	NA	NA	CASSTPPREANQPQHF	TGTGCCAGCAGTACCCCCCCGAGGGAGGCGAATCAGCCCCAGCATTTT
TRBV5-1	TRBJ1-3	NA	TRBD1	CASSPGTGSSGNTVYF	TGCGCCAGCAGCCCCGGGACAGGGAGCTCTGGAAACACCGTATATTTT
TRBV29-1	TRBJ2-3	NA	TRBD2	CSVNSGRGADTQYF	TGCAGCGTTAATAGCGGGAGAGGTGCAGATACGCAGTATTTT
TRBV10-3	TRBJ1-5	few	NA	CAISVTADQPQHF	TGTGCCATCAGTGTGACAGCGGATCAGCCCCAGCATTTT
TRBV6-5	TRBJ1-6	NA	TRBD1	CASSYMVQGANSPLHF	TGTGCCAGCAGTTACATGGTACAGGGGGCAAATTCACCCCTCCACTTT
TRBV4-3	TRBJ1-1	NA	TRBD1	CASSQGRTGNTEAFF	TGCGCCAGCAGCCAAGGGAGGACAGGGAACACTGAAGCTTTCTTT
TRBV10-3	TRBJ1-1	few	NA	CAIRGHVAEGAFF	TGTGCCATCAGGGGACATGTAGCGGAGGGGGCTTTCTTT
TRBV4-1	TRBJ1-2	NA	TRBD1	CASSQDPGTGDGYTF	TGCGCCAGCAGCCAAGACCCCGGGACAGGGGATGGCTACACCTTC
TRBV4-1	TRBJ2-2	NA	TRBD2	CDSSQRTSGTGELFF	TGCGACAGCAGCCAGAGGACTAGCGGCACCGGGGAGCTGTTTTTT
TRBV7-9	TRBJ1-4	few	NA	CASSSQGPGEKLFF	TGTGCCAGCAGCTCACAGGGTCCTGGGGAAAAACTGTTTTTT
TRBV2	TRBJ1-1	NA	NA	CASRLTGLGAFF	TGTGCCAGCAGGCTGACAGGTTTGGGAGCTTTCTTT
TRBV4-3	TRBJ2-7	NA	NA	CASSQVRGYSYEQYF	TGCGCCAGCAGCCAAGTTCGCGGGTACTCCTACGAGCAGTACTTC
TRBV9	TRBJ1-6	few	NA	CASSVGAESSYNSPLHF	TGTGCCAGCAGCGTAGGGGCAGAGAGCTCCTATAATTCACCCCTCCACTTT